A selection of T cell receptor beta chains follows, all from one sample in a study of blood T cell repertoires in COVID-19. Profiled with immunoSEQ multiplex PCR; TCRdb holds only in-frame clones, not every one. The data show approximately 150,000 clones, with around four fifths seen just once and 13% held by the top ten. The sequencing sample was made of peripheral blood. Every receptor here comes from a man aged 70-80 years who had recovered from COVID-19. Both conserved end residues are trimmed from each CDR3. The order of the fields is CDR3 length, V gene, CDR3 protein.

CDR3 length: 10; V gene: TRBV5-5; CDR3 protein: ASSFSGTEAF
CDR3 length: 12; V gene: TRBV5-6; CDR3 protein: ASSPGAGGNEQF
CDR3 length: 14; V gene: TRBV13; CDR3 protein: ASSPTRGASTDTQY
CDR3 length: 9; V gene: TRBV5-8; CDR3 protein: ASSSAYEQY
CDR3 length: 12; V gene: TRBV14; CDR3 protein: ASSLLAGEGTQY
CDR3 length: 12; V gene: TRBV29-1; CDR3 protein: SVRAGQNTGELF
CDR3 length: 12; V gene: TRBV13; CDR3 protein: ASSLVRGGYGYT
CDR3 length: 13; V gene: TRBV5-1; CDR3 protein: ASQRTTALGEKLF
CDR3 length: 12; V gene: TRBV19; CDR3 protein: ASKTGPGKQPQH
CDR3 length: 14; V gene: TRBV7-6; CDR3 protein: ASSPAQARGPYEQY
CDR3 length: 15; V gene: TRBV5-1; CDR3 protein: ASSRDPGTSGFDEQF
CDR3 length: 12; V gene: TRBV7-9; CDR3 protein: ASSLLGGNTEAF
CDR3 length: 14; V gene: TRBV7-9; CDR3 protein: ASTRDRAPNTGELF
CDR3 length: 16; V gene: TRBV2; CDR3 protein: ASSTPAGGLAGANVLT
CDR3 length: 17; V gene: TRBV24-1; CDR3 protein: ATSDGTSGVLLNTGELF
CDR3 length: 12; V gene: TRBV6-1; CDR3 protein: ASSERQARYGYT